These 26 T cell receptor beta chains were sequenced from one sample in a study of cytomegalovirus exposure and HLA in healthy donors. A multiplex PCR was run with 60 Vbeta primers and 13 Jbeta primers. Clones were read by immunoSEQ multiplex PCR, and TCRdb kept only the in-frame ones, dropping some. Among more than 95,000 clones listed, approximately 72% were seen once. Sequencing used PBMCs. The receptor set was obtained from a woman between 50 and 59 years old in good health and CMV-seronegative.

The CDR3 DNA reads TGTGCCAGCAGCTTATTTGGGTGGGCAGGGGAGAATGGCTACACCTTC. Its translation: CASSLFGWAGENGYTF. The chain carries TRBV7-2 and TRBJ1-2; perhaps TRBD1 as D (6 bases). The CDR3 has 16 amino acids. CDR1 is SGHTA, CDR2 FQGNSA, per germline. V dropped 2 bases and J dropped 6 bases, with 19 bases sitting between them.

This rearrangement joins TRBV4-1 to TRBJ2-5; D not certain. The J call may be mistaken, given a closer DNA end match to TRBJ2-7. The CDR3 consists of 15 residues. Germline V gene data show CDR1 as MGHRA and CDR2 as YSYEKL. The CDR3 DNA reads as TGCGCCAGCAGCCAAGATCTGGCGGTCTCCTACGAGCAGTACTTC. As protein: CASSQDLAVSYEQYF.

The chain carries TRBV11-2 and TRBJ2-7, with 9 bases that match TRBD2. The junction had 3 bases not matched to a gene; V was cut back by 5 bases and J by 1 base. This CDR3 region has 14 residues. Per the germline V gene, CDR1 is SGHAT and CDR2 is FQNNGV. The CDR3, as DNA: TGTGCCAGCAGCCCCCTAGCGGGGTCCTACGAGCAGTACTTC. The encoded protein is CASSPLAGSYEQYF.

This clone has more than one count but fewer than ten. The J gene is TRBJ1-6, the V gene TRBV19, with 8 bases aligning to TRBD1. This CDR3 contains 16 residues. The germline CDR1 and CDR2 sequences are LNHDA and SQIVND (reference sequence). J gave up 9 bases and V 4 bases, and 11 bases lay outside the gene matches. The CDR3 DNA sequence: TGTGCCAGTAGTACAACCGGAGGACAGGGTATTTCACCCCTCCACTTT. Protein product: CASSTTGGQGISPLHF.

The chain has TRBV6-1 and TRBJ1-1, with TRBD1 matching over 8 bases. V shed 6 bases, J shed 11 bases, and the junction held 8 bases outside the gene matches. In germline, CDR1 is MNHNS, CDR2 SASEGT. This CDR3 contains 12 residues. The CDR3 DNA reads TGTGCCAGCAGCCCAGGGGGCTTTTTGGCTTTCTTT. Protein sequence: CASSPGGFLAFF.

The chain uses TRBV28 and TRBJ2-3, with 8 bases identical to TRBD2. Germline V gene sequence: CDR1 MDHEN, CDR2 SYDVKM. With 2 bases clipped from V and 0 bases from J, the junction kept 7 bases outside the gene matches. The CDR3 runs to 17 residues. In DNA, the CDR3 is TGTGCCAGCAGTTTACCGATTATAGCGGGAAGCACAGATACGCAGTATTTT. Its protein is CASSLPIIAGSTDTQYF.

The V and J genes are TRBV6-1 and TRBJ2-5, with D possibly matching TRBD1 (6 bases). The DNA end is more similar to TRBJ2-7, so the J call may be wrong. CDR3 length: 15 amino acids. The germline V gene has CDR1 MNHNS and CDR2 SASEGT. The CDR3: CASSAQPGVSDEQYF. The DNA of the CDR3 is TGTGCCAGCAGTGCTCAACCAGGGGTATCCGACGAGCAGTACTTC.

The J gene is TRBJ1-2, the V gene TRBV7-6; 8 bases map to TRBD1. The junction had 11 bases not matched to a gene; V was cut back by 5 bases and J by 3 bases. The CDR3 has 16 residues. Germline V gives CDR1 SGHVS, CDR2 FNYEAQ. The CDR3 DNA sequence: TGTGCCAGCAGCCCCACAGGACAGGGCTTGGACTATGGCTACACCTTC. Its translation: CASSPTGQGLDYGYTF.

The chain has TRBV2 and TRBJ2-1; maybe TRBD2 (6 bases). The germline V gene encodes CDR1 SNHLY and CDR2 FYNNEI. The CDR3 runs 10 residues. Trimming took 7 bases from V and 10 from J, leaving 8 bases between them. DNA for the CDR3: TGTGCCAGCACGGCGGGGGAGCAGTTCTTC. It codes for CASTAGEQFF.

The chain uses TRBV11-2 and TRBJ2-7; 8 bases line up with TRBD1. The CDR3 is 13 amino acids. CDR1 and CDR2 from the germline V gene are SGHAT and FQNNGV. V lost 1 base to trimming and J lost 7 bases; unmatched junction nucleotides: 3. The CDR3 DNA reads as TGTGCCAGCAGCTTAGGAACAGGGGGGGAGCAGTACTTC. Protein sequence: CASSLGTGGEQYF.

This clone was observed a handful of times. The V call is TRBV30, the J call TRBJ2-2, with TRBD2 matching over 12 bases. Germline values: CDR1 GTSNPN, CDR2 SVGIG (reference sequence). Trimming at V came to 3 bases and at J to 7 bases, leaving 3 bases not matched to a gene. CDR3 size: 14 residues. This chain's CDR3 is CAWRRTSGVGELFF. CDR3 DNA: TGTGCCTGGAGGAGGACTAGCGGGGTCGGGGAGCTGTTTTTT.

The rearrangement uses TRBV7-3 and TRBJ2-7; the match to TRBD2 covers 13 bases. V shed 1 base, J shed 6 bases, and the junction held 6 bases outside the gene matches. The CDR3 has 16 residues. The germline V gene has CDR1 SGHTA and CDR2 FQGTGA. In DNA form, the CDR3 reads TGTGCCAGCAGCTTAAAGGGCGGACTAGCGGGAGTCGAGCAGTACTTC. Translated: CASSLKGGLAGVEQYF.

The chain has TRBV6-5 and TRBJ2-5; TRBD2 might be the D (6 bases). The germline V and J ends were trimmed by 2 bases and 5 bases, with 15 bases remaining between them. Looked up from germline, CDR1 is MNHEY and CDR2 is SVGAGI. The CDR3 runs 15 residues. The CDR3 region is CASSYGGVPVETQYF. The DNA for the CDR3 is TGTGCCAGCAGTTACGGCGGGGTGCCGGTGGAGACCCAGTACTTC.

This sequence joins TRBV28 and TRBJ2-2; 10 nucleotides line up with TRBD2. Germline loops: CDR1 MDHEN, CDR2 SYDVKM. This CDR3 is built from 17 residues. V trimming: 3 bases; J trimming: 1 base; junction bases outside the gene matches: 5. The CDR3 is CASSLEWTSGNTGELFF. The CDR3 DNA reads TGTGCCAGCAGTTTGGAGTGGACTAGCGGGAACACCGGGGAGCTGTTTTTT.

This rearrangement joins TRBV6-1 to TRBJ1-1, with D possibly TRBD1 on 5 matching bases. CDR1 and CDR2 (germline): MNHNS, SASEGT. The CDR3 runs to 13 residues. Trimming removed 6 bases at V and 0 bases at J, with 8 bases between. CDR3 amino acids: CASRRQLNTEAFF. CDR3 nucleotide sequence: TGTGCCAGCAGACGACAGCTGAACACTGAAGCTTTCTTT.

The chain couples TRBV6-6 to TRBJ2-5, with TRBD1 identical over 9 bases. V gave up 8 bases and J gave up 3 bases; unmatched junction bases: 13. Germline lookup yields CDR1 MNHNY and CDR2 SVGAGI (reference sequence). The CDR3 contains 16 residues. The CDR3 here is CASVTGGFFREETQYF. DNA of the CDR3: TGTGCCAGCGTAACAGGGGGCTTTTTTAGGGAAGAGACCCAGTACTTC.

In DNA form, the CDR3 reads TGTGCCAGCAGTTTTGCGAACTCACCCCTCCACTTT. Protein product: CASSFANSPLHF. V and J are TRBV27 and TRBJ1-6; no firm D call. The CDR3 totals 12 residues. Trimming took off 3 bases at V and 10 bases at J, with 7 bases between the two ends. CDR1 and CDR2 (germline): MNHEY, SMNVEV (reference sequence).

This clone has only a few counts. This chain links TRBV7-9 with TRBJ2-3, with D unclear. In germline, CDR1 is SEHNR, CDR2 FQNEAQ (reference sequence). The length of the CDR3 is 14 residues. The ends were cut back, 3 bases at V and 2 bases at J, with 9 bases in the middle. CDR3 protein: CASSFGGNTDTQYF. In nucleotides, the CDR3 is TGTGCCAGCAGCTTCGGCGGAAACACAGATACGCAGTATTTT.

V usage is TRBV10-2 and J usage is TRBJ1-3; D is perhaps TRBD1 (6 bases). This CDR3 has 16 residues. Trimming cost V 3 bases and J 0 bases, with 12 bases left between them. The V gene's germline CDR1 is WSHSY and CDR2 SAAADI. This chain's CDR3 is CASSDRGYSSGNTIYF. Written as DNA, the CDR3 is TGCGCCAGCAGTGACAGGGGCTATAGCTCTGGAAACACCATATATTTT.

The V call is TRBV6-4, the J call TRBJ1-4; tentatively, D is TRBD1 (5 bases). The CDR3 sequence is 15 residues long. V was shortened by 4 bases and J by 5 bases, with 14 bases between the two germline ends. Germline-derived CDR1 and CDR2 are MRHNA and SNTAGT. CDR3 in DNA: TGTGCCAGCAGTGTGAACCAGGGTGGAAATGAAAAACTGTTTTTT. Amino acid sequence: CASSVNQGGNEKLFF.

The chain joins TRBV7-8 to TRBJ2-7; no clear D gene. Trimming removed 8 bases from V and 3 bases from J, with 11 bases in between. This CDR3 is built from 12 residues. In germline, CDR1 is SGHVS, CDR2 FQNEAQ. DNA for the CDR3: TGTGCCAGCCGGAGCAGCTACTACGAGCAGTACTTC. Its translation: CASRSSYYEQYF.

The chain links TRBV7-8 to TRBJ1-5; unclear D gene. Trimming stripped 2 bases from V and 1 base from J, with 6 bases between. CDR3 length equals 14 residues. Germline V gene lookup returns CDR1 SGHVS and CDR2 FQNEAQ. In DNA, the CDR3 is TGTGCCAGCAGCTTACGGGAGAGCAATCAGCCCCAGCATTTT. It specifies CASSLRESNQPQHF.

This clone was detected a few times. The V gene is TRBV30, the J gene TRBJ1-2, with D tentatively TRBD1 (5 bases). CDR1 is GTSNPN and CDR2 is SVGIG in the germline V gene (reference sequence). Trimming took off 7 bases at V and 5 bases at J, with 17 bases between the two ends. The CDR3 extends over 13 amino acids. This CDR3 reads CASDRPLMYGYTF. The CDR3 DNA follows: TGTGCCTCTGACAGACCTCTTATGTATGGCTACACCTTC.

This chain connects TRBV28 to TRBJ1-1; 8 bases are shared with TRBD1. CDR1 and CDR2 (germline): MDHEN, SYDVKM. This CDR3 spans 12 amino acids. Germline trimming cut 6 bases from V and 8 bases from J; bases unmatched to any gene: 5. CDR3 DNA sequence: TGTGCCAGCAGCCCGACAGGGGCGGAAGCTTTCTTT. It yields the protein CASSPTGAEAFF.

The chain recombines TRBV5-1 with TRBJ2-7, with 8 bases matching TRBD2. CDR1 and CDR2 from the germline V gene are SGHRS and YFSETQ. V trimming: 0 bases; J trimming: 7 bases; junction bases outside the gene matches: 6. The CDR3 has 14 amino acids. The CDR3 loop reads CASSLAPLAGEQYF. DNA for the CDR3: TGCGCCAGCAGCTTGGCCCCGTTAGCGGGGGAGCAGTACTTC.

There are a few counts of this clone. The rearrangement links TRBV4-3 to TRBJ2-3, with 11 bases matching TRBD2. There are 18 residues in the CDR3. CDR1 LGHNA and CDR2 YSLEER come from the germline V gene. J lost 0 bases, V lost 1 base, and 6 bases had no gene match. The CDR3 DNA reads TGCGCCAGCAGCCAAGGGCTAGCGGGAGGACCTAGCACAGATACGCAGTATTTT. Translation gives CASSQGLAGGPSTDTQYF.